The sequence of this TCR beta chain was determined in a study of T cell responses to AZD1222 COVID-19 vaccine. Sequenced by immunoSEQ multiplex PCR; TCRdb stores in-frame clones only, minus some. Of more than 85,000 clones detected, about 81% appear once; the ten largest clones hold roughly 5%. The CDR3 runs to 18 residues. This sequence originates from an adult in good health. The V and J genes are TRBV21-1 and TRBJ1-4. TRBV21-1 is marked as a pseudogene. The specimen comprised peripheral blood, sampled on day 0 of AZD1222 vaccination. CDR3 nucleotides: TGTGCCAGCAGCAAAGCTACCGGGGGACCCGCCTCTAAGGAAAAACTGTTTTTT. This sequence encodes CASSKATGGPASKEKLFF.